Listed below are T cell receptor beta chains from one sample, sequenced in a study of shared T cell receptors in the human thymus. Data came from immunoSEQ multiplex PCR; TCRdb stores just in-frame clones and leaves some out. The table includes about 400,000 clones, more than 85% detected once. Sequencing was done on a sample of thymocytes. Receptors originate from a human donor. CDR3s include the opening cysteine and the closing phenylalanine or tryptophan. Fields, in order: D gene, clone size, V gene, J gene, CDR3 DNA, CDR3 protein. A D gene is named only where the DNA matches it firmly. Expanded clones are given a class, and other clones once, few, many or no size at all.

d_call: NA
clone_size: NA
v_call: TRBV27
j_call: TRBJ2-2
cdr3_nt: TGTGCCAGCAGTTACGTCAAGACGAACACCGGGGAGCTGTTTTTT
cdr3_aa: CASSYVKTNTGELFF

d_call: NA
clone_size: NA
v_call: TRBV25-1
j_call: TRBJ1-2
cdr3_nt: TGTGCCAGCAGTGATCCGTACAGGGACGATGGCTACACCTTC
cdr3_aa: CASSDPYRDDGYTF

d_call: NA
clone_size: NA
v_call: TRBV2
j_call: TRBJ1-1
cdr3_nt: TGTGCCAGCAGTGATACGAGGGTGAACACTGAAGCTTTCTTT
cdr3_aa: CASSDTRVNTEAFF

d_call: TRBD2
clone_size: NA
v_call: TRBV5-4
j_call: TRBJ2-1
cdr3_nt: TGTGCCAGCAGCTCGAGCGGGGCGATATACAATGAGCAGTTCTTC
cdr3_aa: CASSSSGAIYNEQFF

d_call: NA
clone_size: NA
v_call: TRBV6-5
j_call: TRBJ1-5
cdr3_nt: TGTGCCAGCAGCCCCGGACAGCATTATCAGCCCCAGCATTTT
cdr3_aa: CASSPGQHYQPQHF

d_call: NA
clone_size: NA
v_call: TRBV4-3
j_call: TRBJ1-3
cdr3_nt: TGCGCCAGCAGTCTTAAATCCACGGGACGTATCCCCCGGGGGTATTCTGGAAACACCATATATTTT
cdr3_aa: CASSLKSTGRIPRGYSGNTIYF

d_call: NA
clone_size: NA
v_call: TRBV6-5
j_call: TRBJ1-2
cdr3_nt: TGTGCCAGCAGTTACGGGCTGGCCAATTATAGTGGCTACACCTTC
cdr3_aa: CASSYGLANYSGYTF

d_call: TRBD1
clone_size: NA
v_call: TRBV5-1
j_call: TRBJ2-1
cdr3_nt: TGCGCCAGCAGCGAAAGGACAGGCCAGGATGAGCAGTTCTTC
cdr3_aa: CASSERTGQDEQFF

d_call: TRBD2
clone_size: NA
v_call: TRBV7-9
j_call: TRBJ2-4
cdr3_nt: TGTGCCAGCAGCCCCAGAACGACTAGCGGGAGGGCTGGCATTCAGTACTTC
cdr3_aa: CASSPRTTSGRAGIQYF

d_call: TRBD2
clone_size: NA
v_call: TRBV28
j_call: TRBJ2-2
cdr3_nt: TGTGCCAGCAGCCGAACCCACCTTCTAGCGGGATACACCGGGGAGCTGTTTTTT
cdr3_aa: CASSRTHLLAGYTGELFF

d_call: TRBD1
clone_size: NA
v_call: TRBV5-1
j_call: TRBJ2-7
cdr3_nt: TGCGCCAGCAGATGGGACAGGGCTAACGAGCAGTACTTC
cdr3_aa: CASRWDRANEQYF

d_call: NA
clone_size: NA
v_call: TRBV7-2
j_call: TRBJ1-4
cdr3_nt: TGTGCCAGCAGCCGCCGACCCCGGGATGGAAAACTGTTTTTT
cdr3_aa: CASSRRPRDGKLFF

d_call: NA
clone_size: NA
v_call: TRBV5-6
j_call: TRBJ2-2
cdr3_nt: TGTGCCAGCAGCTTGGCCTTTCTCTCTAAACAAACCGGGGAGCTGTTTTTT
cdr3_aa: CASSLAFLSKQTGELFF

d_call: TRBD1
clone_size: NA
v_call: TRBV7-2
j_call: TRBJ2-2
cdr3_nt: TGTGCCAGCAGCACACAACAGGGGGCGCTACCCGGGGAGCTGTTTTTT
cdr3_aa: CASSTQQGALPGELFF

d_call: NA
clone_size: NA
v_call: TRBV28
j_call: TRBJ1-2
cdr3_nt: TGTGCCAGCAGTTTGCCAGACGATGGCTACACCTTC
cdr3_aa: CASSLPDDGYTF

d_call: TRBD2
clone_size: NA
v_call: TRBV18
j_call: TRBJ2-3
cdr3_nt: TGTGCCAGCTCACTGGATCCCCGGACTAGCGGGAGCTCAGATACGCAGTATTTT
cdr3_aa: CASSLDPRTSGSSDTQYF

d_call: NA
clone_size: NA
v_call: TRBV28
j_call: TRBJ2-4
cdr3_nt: TGTGCCAGCACTAGGACCCTGGGGAGCCGCAGTCCCATAGCCAAAAACATTCAGTACTTC
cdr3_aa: CASTRTLGSRSPIAKNIQYF

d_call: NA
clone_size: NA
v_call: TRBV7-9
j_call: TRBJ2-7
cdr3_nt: TGTGCCAGCAGCTTAGGGGGGGCAGGGGACCCCCACGAGCAGTACTTC
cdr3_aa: CASSLGGAGDPHEQYF

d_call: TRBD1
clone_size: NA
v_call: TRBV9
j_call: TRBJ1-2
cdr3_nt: TGTGCCAGCAGCGACGGGACAGGGAGAGCCTACTATGGCTACACCTTC
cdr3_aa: CASSDGTGRAYYGYTF

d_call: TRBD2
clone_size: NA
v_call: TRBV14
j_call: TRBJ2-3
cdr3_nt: TGTGCCAGCAGCCAAGTAGCGGGAATCGAACAAGCGGATACGCAGTATTTT
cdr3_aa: CASSQVAGIEQADTQYF

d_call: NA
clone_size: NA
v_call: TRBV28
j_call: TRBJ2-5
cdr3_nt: TGTGCCAGCAGTGGCGAGCTACTCAGGATCCAAGAGACCCAGTACTTC
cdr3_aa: CASSGELLRIQETQYF

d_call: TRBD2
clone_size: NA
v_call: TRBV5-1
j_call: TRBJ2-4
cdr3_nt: TGCGCCAGCAGCCTGGGGACTAGCGGGAAGGGGGTTAAGGTCAAAAACATTCAGTACTTC
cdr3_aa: CASSLGTSGKGVKVKNIQYF

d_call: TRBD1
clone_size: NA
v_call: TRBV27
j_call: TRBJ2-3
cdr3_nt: TGTGCCAGCAGGGAGGCAGGGGGCGCAGATACGCAGTATTTT
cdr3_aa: CASREAGGADTQYF

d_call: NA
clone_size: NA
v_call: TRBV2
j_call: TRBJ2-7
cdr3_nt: TGTGCCCGGCCGGACCCGCCTGGCGAGCAGTACTTC
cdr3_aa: CARPDPPGEQYF

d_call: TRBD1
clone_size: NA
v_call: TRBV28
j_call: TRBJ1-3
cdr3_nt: TGTGCCAGCAGGTTGGCCTTTAAGGGGGCGAACGGAAACACCATATATTTT
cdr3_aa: CASRLAFKGANGNTIYF

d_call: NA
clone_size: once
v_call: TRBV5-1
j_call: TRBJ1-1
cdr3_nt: TGCGCCAGCAGCCCGAGCTGGGGCGCGAACACTGAAGCTTTCTTT
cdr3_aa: CASSPSWGANTEAFF

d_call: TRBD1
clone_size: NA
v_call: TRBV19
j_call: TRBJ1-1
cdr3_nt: TGTGCCAGTAGTATAAGACAGGGGACGAACACTGAAGCTTTCTTT
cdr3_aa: CASSIRQGTNTEAFF

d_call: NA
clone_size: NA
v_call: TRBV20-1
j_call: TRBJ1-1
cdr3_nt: TGCAGTGATACCCCGGGGGCTTTCTTT
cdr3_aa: CSDTPGAFF

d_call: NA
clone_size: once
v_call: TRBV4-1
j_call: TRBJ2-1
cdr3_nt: TGCGCCAGCAGCCCATTGGCGGCGCGCAATGAGCAGTTCTTC
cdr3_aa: CASSPLAARNEQFF

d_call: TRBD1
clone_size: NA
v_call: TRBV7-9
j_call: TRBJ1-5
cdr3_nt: TGTGCCAGCAGCTTAGGGGGACAGCCGAATCAGCCCCAGCATTTT
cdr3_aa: CASSLGGQPNQPQHF

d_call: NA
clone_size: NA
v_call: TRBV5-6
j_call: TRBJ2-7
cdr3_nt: TGTGCCAGCAGCGCGGGCCCCTACGAGCAGTACTTC
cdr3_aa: CASSAGPYEQYF

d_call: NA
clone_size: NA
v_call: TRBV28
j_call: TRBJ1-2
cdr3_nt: TGTGCCAGCAGTCGACTGGGGCCGCCGGGTGGAGGCTACACCTTC
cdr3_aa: CASSRLGPPGGGYTF

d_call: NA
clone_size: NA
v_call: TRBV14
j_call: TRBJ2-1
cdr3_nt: TGTGCCAGCAGCCAAGAACAGGGAGGGGGTGAGCAGTTCTTC
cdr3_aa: CASSQEQGGGEQFF

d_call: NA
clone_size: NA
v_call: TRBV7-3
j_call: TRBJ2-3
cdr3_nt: TGTGCCAGCAGCTCGGGGGGACAGAATACGCAGTATTTT
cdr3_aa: CASSSGGQNTQYF

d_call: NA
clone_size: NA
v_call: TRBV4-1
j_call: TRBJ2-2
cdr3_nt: TGCGCCAGCAGCCATAGAGGAGGGGGTAACACCGGGGAGCTGTTTTTT
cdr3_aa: CASSHRGGGNTGELFF

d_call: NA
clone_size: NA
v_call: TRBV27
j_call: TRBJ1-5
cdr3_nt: TGTGCCAGCAGTGGCAGGGCTCGGCAGCCCCAGCATTTT
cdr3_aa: CASSGRARQPQHF

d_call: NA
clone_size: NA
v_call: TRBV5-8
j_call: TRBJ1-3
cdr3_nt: TGTGCCAGCAGCGGGGAAGACACCAACTCTGGAAACACCATATATTTT
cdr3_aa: CASSGEDTNSGNTIYF

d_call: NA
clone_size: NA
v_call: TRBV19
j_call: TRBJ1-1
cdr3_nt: TGTGCCAGTAGTATAGACAAGAACACTGAAGCTTTCTTT
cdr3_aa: CASSIDKNTEAFF

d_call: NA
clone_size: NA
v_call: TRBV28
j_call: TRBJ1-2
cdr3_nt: TGTGCCAGCAGTTTATCGCGAGTCTATGGCTACACCTTC
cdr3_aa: CASSLSRVYGYTF

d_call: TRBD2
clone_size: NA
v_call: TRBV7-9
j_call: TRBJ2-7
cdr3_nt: TGTGCCAGCAGCTTAGTCCCCGGGACTAGATCCTACGAGCAGTACTTC
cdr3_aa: CASSLVPGTRSYEQYF

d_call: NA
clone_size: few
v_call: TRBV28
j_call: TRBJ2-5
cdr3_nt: TGTGCCAGCAGTAAACGACAGGGAGGGGAGACCCAGTACTTC
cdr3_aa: CASSKRQGGETQYF

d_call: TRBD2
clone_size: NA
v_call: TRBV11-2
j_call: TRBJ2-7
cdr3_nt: TGTGCCAGCAGCTTTAGCGGGAGCCCCTACGAGCAGTACTTC
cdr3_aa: CASSFSGSPYEQYF

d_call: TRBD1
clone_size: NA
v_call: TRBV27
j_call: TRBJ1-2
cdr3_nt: TGTGCCAGCAGTCGGGCCACAGGGGTCTATGGCTACACCTTC
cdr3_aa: CASSRATGVYGYTF

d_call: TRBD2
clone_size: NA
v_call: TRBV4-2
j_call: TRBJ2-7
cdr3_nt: TGTGCCAGCAGCCCTATTCTAGCCAACAGGGCCAAAAGCGGGAGAGGCGACGAGCAGTACTTC
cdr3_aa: CASSPILANRAKSGRGDEQYF

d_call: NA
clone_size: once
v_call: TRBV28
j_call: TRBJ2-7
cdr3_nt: TGTGCCAGCAGTCCCGGGGCCTACGAGCAGTACTTC
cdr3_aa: CASSPGAYEQYF

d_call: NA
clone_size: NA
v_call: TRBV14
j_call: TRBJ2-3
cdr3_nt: TGTGCCAGCAGCCAATACCCGGTGGGGCCCACAGATACGCAGTATTTT
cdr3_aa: CASSQYPVGPTDTQYF

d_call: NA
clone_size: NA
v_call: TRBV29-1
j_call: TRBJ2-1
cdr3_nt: TGCAGCTCCCCCCGGTGCCGCCGAGCGCCCCAGGCTGAGCAGTTCTTC
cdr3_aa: CSSPRCRRAPQAEQFF

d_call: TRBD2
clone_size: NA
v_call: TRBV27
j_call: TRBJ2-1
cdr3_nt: TGTGCCAGCAGTTTAACCCCTAAGGAGGCGGGAGGGCCCCAGTTCTTC
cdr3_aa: CASSLTPKEAGGPQFF

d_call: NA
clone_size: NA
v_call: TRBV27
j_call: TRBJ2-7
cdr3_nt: TGTGCCAGCAGCCTAAGGGACAGCGGGAACTACGAGCAGTACTTC
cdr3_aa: CASSLRDSGNYEQYF

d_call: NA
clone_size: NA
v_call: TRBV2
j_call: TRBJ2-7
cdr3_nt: TGTGCCAGCAGTGGCCGCAGGGAACCCTACGAGCAGTACTTC
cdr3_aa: CASSGRREPYEQYF

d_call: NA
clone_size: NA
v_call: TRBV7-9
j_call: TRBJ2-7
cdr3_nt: TGTGCCAGCAGCTTAGGGGGGTTTAGGGACAATGCGGAGCAGTACTTC
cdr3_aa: CASSLGGFRDNAEQYF

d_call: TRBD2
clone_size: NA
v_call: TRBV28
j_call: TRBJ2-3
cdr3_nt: TGTGCCAGCAGAATTCTAGCGGTGAGCACAGATACGCAGTATTTT
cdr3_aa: CASRILAVSTDTQYF